This record looks at one T cell receptor beta chain sequence and its context. This sample was included in a study of radiotherapy plus CTLA-4 blockade in lung cancer. Trimming took 4 bases from V and 3 from J, leaving 10 bases between them. The CDR3 has 13 residues. Germline assignment: CDR1 MNHNS and CDR2 SASEGT. Clones were sequenced by immunoSEQ multiplex PCR, and TCRdb holds only the in-frame ones, with some missing. The sample yields roughly 85,000 clones, around 87% seen once. The V call is TRBV6-1, the J call TRBJ2-7; weak D call: TRBD1 (6 bases). The source of this sequence is a human donor with non-small cell lung cancer that progressed on radiotherapy plus ipilimumab. The sequencing used peripheral blood, collected from a patient treated with radiotherapy plus ipilimumab. As DNA, the CDR3 is TGTGCCAGCAGTGTTACAGGGTACTACGAGCAGTACTTC. Residues: CASSVTGYYEQYF.